These T cell receptor beta chains were read from a single sample in a study of T cell responses to AZD1222 COVID-19 vaccine. The method was immunoSEQ multiplex PCR; TCRdb's version includes in-frame clones alone and lacks a portion of them. The sample yields about 54,000 clones, nearly 90% seen once. The sequenced sample was peripheral blood, obtained on day 0 of AZD1222 vaccination. The origin of the receptors is an adult in good health. The CDR3 runs from the conserved cysteine through the conserved F or W. A D gene is named only where the DNA matches it firmly. The size field is filled for only some rows; it gives once, few, many or a size class.

CDR3 | DNA | D | V | size | J | length
CASSLDGSMNTEAFF | TGTGCCAGCAGCCTCGATGGGAGTATGAACACTGAAGCTTTCTTT | - | TRBV27 | - | TRBJ1-1 | 15
CASSLTATRGTEAFF | TGTGCCAGCAGCCTAACCGCGACTCGGGGAACTGAAGCTTTCTTT | - | TRBV7-9 | - | TRBJ1-1 | 15
CASSFDITGAEQYF | TGTGCCAGCAGCTTTGACATTACTGGGGCCGAGCAGTACTTC | - | TRBV5-4 | - | TRBJ2-7 | 14
CASSPGDRPLYGYTF | TGTGCCAGCAGTCCGGGGGACAGGCCTCTCTATGGCTACACCTTC | TRBD1 | TRBV27 | - | TRBJ1-2 | 15
CASSYGLLIQGNTSSGANVLTF | TGCGCCAGCAGCTACGGACTACTAATACAGGGAAACACTTCCTCTGGGGCCAACGTCCTGACTTTC | - | TRBV5-1 | - | TRBJ2-6 | 22
CASSLEVEQFF | TGTGCCAGCAGCCTCGAGGTTGAGCAGTTCTTC | - | TRBV13 | - | TRBJ2-1 | 11
CAISESSQGSNSPLHF | TGTGCCATCAGTGAGTCAAGCCAGGGGAGTAATTCACCCCTCCACTTT | - | TRBV10-3 | once | TRBJ1-6 | 16
CASNWGGEQYF | TGTGCCAGCAACTGGGGGGGCGAGCAGTACTTC | TRBD2 | TRBV5-6 | - | TRBJ2-7 | 11
CASSPGQGGSYEQYF | TGTGCCAGCTCACCAGGCCAGGGGGGCTCCTACGAGCAGTACTTC | - | TRBV18 | - | TRBJ2-7 | 15
CASRRSFLYNSPLHF | TGTGCCAGCAGGCGGAGTTTCTTGTATAATTCACCCCTCCACTTT | - | TRBV2 | few | TRBJ1-6 | 15
CASSYGQGRRNTIYF | TGTGCCAGCAGTTACGGCCAGGGTAGAAGAAACACCATATATTTT | - | TRBV6-5 | - | TRBJ1-3 | 15
CASSTGTGQYSPLHF | TGTGCCAGCAGTACCGGGACAGGCCAGTATTCACCCCTCCACTTT | TRBD1 | TRBV2 | - | TRBJ1-6 | 15
CASSRSAPAVSGNTIYF | TGTGCCAGCAGCCGGAGTGCTCCAGCCGTCTCTGGAAACACCATATATTTT | - | TRBV27 | - | TRBJ1-3 | 17
CASSFVQVSYNEQFF | TGTGCCAGCAGTTTTGTGCAGGTCTCCTACAATGAGCAGTTCTTC | - | TRBV6-5 | - | TRBJ2-1 | 15
CASSEDSTGAYGYTF | TGTGCCAGCAGTGAAGATTCGACAGGTGCCTATGGCTACACCTTC | - | TRBV6-1 | - | TRBJ1-2 | 15
CASSPRDRSYEQYF | TGTGCCAGCAGCCCTCGGGACAGGTCCTACGAGCAGTACTTC | TRBD1 | TRBV3-1/TRBV3-2 | - | TRBJ2-7 | 14
CASSGGWGRPDNQPQHF | TGTGCCAGCAGCGGGGGGTGGGGGCGCCCCGACAATCAGCCCCAGCATTTT | - | TRBV7-2 | - | TRBJ1-5 | 17
CASSRGSGYGYTF | TGTGCCAGCAGCCGAGGGTCTGGGTATGGCTACACCTTC | - | TRBV7-3 | - | TRBJ1-2 | 13
CAWSGGNEQYF | TGTGCCTGGAGTGGAGGAAACGAGCAGTACTTC | - | TRBV30 | - | TRBJ2-7 | 11
CATSRNSGESSYEQYF | TGTGCCACCAGCAGAAACTCCGGGGAGAGCTCCTACGAGCAGTACTTC | - | TRBV15 | - | TRBJ2-7 | 16
CASSQTPSYEQYF | TGTGCCAGCAGCCAAACACCATCCTACGAGCAGTACTTC | - | TRBV28 | - | TRBJ2-7 | 13
CASSPGPSGANVLTF | TGTGCCAGCAGCCCCGGGCCCTCTGGGGCCAACGTCCTGACTTTC | - | TRBV7-8 | - | TRBJ2-6 | 15
CASTTRRGDTQYF | TGTGCCAGCACCACCCGCCGTGGGGATACGCAGTATTTT | - | TRBV12-3/TRBV12-4 | once | TRBJ2-3 | 13
CASSPFSRAGNADTQYF | TGTGCCAGCTCACCATTCTCAAGGGCAGGGAATGCAGATACGCAGTATTTT | - | TRBV18 | - | TRBJ2-3 | 17
CASSHSQGGNTIYF | TGTGCCAGCAGCCATTCACAAGGAGGAAACACCATATATTTT | - | TRBV3-1/TRBV3-2 | - | TRBJ1-3 | 14
CASRTSNQPQHF | TGTGCCAGTAGGACTAGCAATCAGCCCCAGCATTTT | - | TRBV19 | few | TRBJ1-5 | 12
CASGGDNHSNQPQHF | TGTGCCAGCGGGGGGGACAACCATAGCAATCAGCCCCAGCATTTT | - | TRBV2 | - | TRBJ1-5 | 15
CASSYSRGHNSPLHF | TGTGCCAGCAGTTACTCAAGGGGACATAATTCACCCCTCCACTTT | - | TRBV6-5 | - | TRBJ1-6 | 15
CASTTPGLLHSPLHF | TGTGCCAGCACCACACCGGGACTACTCCACTCACCCCTCCACTTT | - | TRBV27 | once | TRBJ1-6 | 15
CASPSGGYNEQFF | TGTGCCAGCCCTAGCGGGGGGTACAATGAGCAGTTCTTC | TRBD2 | TRBV6-8 | few | TRBJ2-1 | 13
CASSWSSQGLNTEAFF | TGTGCCAGCAGTTGGAGCTCACAGGGTTTGAACACTGAAGCTTTCTTT | - | TRBV27 | - | TRBJ1-1 | 16
CASSPSRTSGGSSSYEQYF | TGTGCCAGCAGCCCAAGCCGGACTAGCGGGGGGTCGAGCTCCTACGAGCAGTACTTC | TRBD2 | TRBV7-9 | - | TRBJ2-7 | 19
CASRENTEAFF | TGTGCCAGCAGAGAGAACACTGAAGCTTTCTTT | - | TRBV5-4 | - | TRBJ1-1 | 11
CASSPQDSNQPQHF | TGTGCCAGCAGTCCCCAGGATAGCAATCAGCCCCAGCATTTT | - | TRBV27 | - | TRBJ1-5 | 14
CASSLAGGQEYYGYTF | TGCGCCAGCAGCTTGGCCGGTGGGCAGGAGTACTATGGCTACACCTTC | - | TRBV5-1 | - | TRBJ1-2 | 16
CASSTNLAKIYNEQFF | TGTGCCAGCTCGACAAACCTAGCGAAGATCTACAATGAGCAGTTCTTC | - | TRBV18 | - | TRBJ2-1 | 16
CATSDPTGFLSNQPQHF | TGTGCCACCAGTGACCCCACGGGGTTCCTTAGCAATCAGCCCCAGCATTTT | - | TRBV24-1 | - | TRBJ1-5 | 17
CASSSLGRPYEQYF | TGTGCCAGCAGCTCTCTCGGGAGACCCTACGAGCAGTACTTC | - | TRBV7-2 | - | TRBJ2-7 | 14
CASRTGPPLHF | TGTGCCAGCAGGACCGGCCCACCCCTCCACTTT | - | TRBV2 | - | TRBJ1-6 | 11
CASSISLRYGYTF | TGTGCCAGTAGTATTTCTCTGAGGTATGGCTACACCTTC | - | TRBV19 | - | TRBJ1-2 | 13
CASRGTDNSNQPQHF | TGTGCCAGCAGGGGGACAGACAATAGCAATCAGCCCCAGCATTTT | TRBD1 | TRBV2 | - | TRBJ1-5 | 15
CASSPFDSRSSPLHF | TGTGCCAGCAGCCCCTTCGACTCAAGGAGCTCACCCCTCCACTTT | - | TRBV7-9 | - | TRBJ1-6 | 15
CASSYHDQSNQPQHF | TGTGCCAGCAGTTACCACGACCAGAGCAATCAGCCCCAGCATTTT | - | TRBV6-2/TRBV6-3 | medium-sized | TRBJ1-5 | 15
CASSAGRGTEQYF | TGTGCCAGCAGCGCCGGACGGGGGACCGAGCAGTATTTT | - | TRBV4-2 | few | TRBJ2-3 | 13
CASSFGTGEFSGPQHF | TGTGCCAGCAGTTTTGGGACAGGAGAGTTCTCCGGGCCCCAGCATTTT | TRBD1 | TRBV28 | - | TRBJ1-5 | 16
CAWSGLGTAYEQYF | TGTGCCTGGAGCGGCCTCGGGACAGCCTACGAGCAGTACTTC | TRBD1 | TRBV30 | - | TRBJ2-7 | 14
CASFPREGNYYEQYF | TGCGCCAGCTTCCCCAGGGAGGGAAACTACTACGAGCAGTACTTC | TRBD2 | TRBV5-1 | - | TRBJ2-7 | 15
CASSSPYEQYF | TGTGCCAGCAGCTCCCCCTACGAGCAGTACTTC | - | TRBV3-1/TRBV3-2 | - | TRBJ2-7 | 11
CASSTSGGGILSSYNEQFF | TGTGCCAGTAGTACCTCAGGGGGCGGAATTCTTAGCTCCTACAATGAGCAGTTCTTC | TRBD1 | TRBV19 | - | TRBJ2-1 | 19
CARGALGTGELFF | TGTGCGAGGGGGGCCTTAGGCACCGGGGAGCTGTTTTTT | - | TRBV11-2 | - | TRBJ2-2 | 13
CASTRTLSSYEQYF | TGTGCCAGCACCCGGACTCTAAGCTCCTACGAGCAGTACTTC | - | TRBV6-5 | - | TRBJ2-7 | 14
CASSSQGLYGYTF | TGTGCCAGTTCATCACAGGGACTCTATGGCTACACCTTC | - | TRBV19 | - | TRBJ1-2 | 13